The next 14 T cell receptor beta chains were all read from a single sample in a study of glioma-infiltrating T cells after dendritic cell vaccination. TCRdb's copy holds only in-frame clones and misses some; the assay was immunoSEQ multiplex PCR. The table lists about 82,000 clones, roughly 89% of them singletons, with approximately 3.4% in the top ten. The sequencing used blood, collected before dendritic cell vaccination. The receptors derive from a human donor with glioblastoma.

Remarks on this clone: One end of the junction does not line up with germline, which may come from a read error. The V and J genes are TRBV19 and TRBJ2-4, with TRBD1 identical over 7 bases. The CDR3 sequence is 13 residues long. Germline-derived CDR1 and CDR2 are LNHDA and SQIVND (reference sequence). CDR3 coding DNA: TGTGCCAGTAGTGGGCTACAGGGGAACATTCCGTACTTC. Protein sequence: CASSGLQGNIPYF.

The CDR3 reads CASTDIGYGYTF. The CDR3 DNA reads as TGTGCCAGCACGGACATCGGCTATGGCTACACCTTC. This sequence joins TRBV6-1 and TRBJ1-2; a weak D match, TRBD1 (5 bases). The germline gives CDR1 MNHNS, CDR2 SASEGT. V was pared by 7 bases and J by 4 bases, with 10 bases between. The CDR3 loop spans 12 amino acids.

The gene calls are TRBV11-2 and TRBJ2-1; 7 bases agree with TRBD1. Looked up from germline, CDR1 is SGHAT and CDR2 is FQNNGV. There are 11 residues in the CDR3. J was trimmed by 15 bases and V by 1 base; bases with no gene match: 3. The CDR3 nucleotides read TGTGCCAGCAGCTTAGCACAGGGGCTGTTCTTC. This sequence encodes CASSLAQGLFF.

The chain combines TRBV27 with TRBJ1-5, with a tentative D call TRBD1 (6 bases). Between the trimmed V and J ends, which lost 6 bases and 4 bases, there was a span of 13 bases. Per the germline V gene, CDR1 is MNHEY and CDR2 is SMNVEV (reference sequence). The CDR3 is 14 amino acids. CDR3 amino acids: CASRDSAENQPQHF. CDR3 nucleotide sequence: TGTGCCAGCAGGGACAGTGCTGAGAATCAGCCCCAGCATTTT.

The chain joins TRBV7-9 to TRBJ2-1, with TRBD2 matching 8 bases. Germline loops: CDR1 SEHNR, CDR2 FQNEAQ (reference sequence). The V gene end was trimmed by 4 bases and the J gene end by 1 base; junction bases not matched to a gene: 6. The CDR3 is 16 residues long. CDR3 sequence (DNA): TGTGCCAGCAGCTCTCCACTAGCGGAATCCTACAATGAGCAGTTCTTC. This translates into CASSSPLAESYNEQFF.

The chain is built from TRBV7-2 and TRBJ1-2; no clear D gene. This CDR3 has 13 residues. With 5 bases removed from V and 3 bases from J, the gap between germline ends came to 10 bases. Germline CDR1 and CDR2: SGHTA and FQGNSA. CDR3 protein: CASSQWRDYGYTF. Written as DNA, the CDR3 is TGTGCCAGCAGCCAGTGGAGGGACTATGGCTACACCTTC.

The rearrangement joins TRBV10-3 to TRBJ2-3, with 14 bases fitting TRBD2. The CDR3 extends over 15 amino acids. Unmatched junction bases numbered 3, after V lost 6 bases and J lost 4 bases. Germline CDR1 reads ENHRY; CDR2 reads SYGVKD. In DNA, the CDR3 is TGTGCCATCAGCGTGACTAGCGGGAGGGCAGATACGCAGTATTTT. It yields the protein CAISVTSGRADTQYF.

V gene TRBV19 combines with J gene TRBJ1-6; the D gene is possibly TRBD1 (5 bases). The V end lost 5 bases, the J end lost 13 bases, and 18 bases lay between the germline ends. The CDR3 has 14 residues. CDR1 and CDR2 (germline): LNHDA, SQIVND (reference sequence). DNA of the CDR3: TGTGCCAGTAGTCTCGATGGGGGACTACCTCCCCTCCACTTT. Protein: CASSLDGGLPPLHF. Full variable domain (rest looked up from reference TRBV19 and TRBJ1-6): DGGITQSPKYLFRKEGQNVTLSCEQNLNHDAMYWYRQDPGQGLRLIYYSQIVNDFQKGDIAEGYSVSREKKESFPLTVTSAQKNPTAFYLCASSLDGGLPPLHFGNGTRLTVT.

This rearrangement joins TRBV5-1 to TRBJ2-7; 9 bases are shared with TRBD1. The CDR3 covers 15 residues. Germline loops: CDR1 SGHRS, CDR2 YFSETQ. J gave up 4 bases and V 4 bases, and 9 bases lay outside the gene matches. CDR3 residues: CASSIPGTGTYEQYF. CDR3 coding DNA: TGCGCCAGCAGCATACCGGGGACAGGGACGTACGAGCAGTACTTC.

This chain uses TRBV29-1 with TRBJ1-1; D remains ambiguous. The germline V gene encodes CDR1 SQVTM and CDR2 ANQGSEA. Trimming shortened V by 6 bases and J by 1 base, and 6 bases separated the two germline ends. The CDR3 covers 11 residues. The CDR3, as DNA: TGCAGCGTCTCTAAGAACACTGAAGCTTTCTTT. Its translation: CSVSKNTEAFF. Filled out from reference TRBV29-1 and TRBJ1-1, the complete variable domain reads SAVISQKPSRDICQRGTSLTIQCQVDSQVTMMFWYRQQPGQSLTLIATANQGSEATYESGFVIDKFPISRPNLTFSTLTVSNMSPEDSSIYLCSVSKNTEAFFGQGTRLTVV.

In this sample, this clone turned up a few times. This chain joins TRBV11-2 and TRBJ2-7; D may be TRBD2 (5 bases). Germline CDR1 and CDR2: SGHAT and FQNNGV. The ends were cut back, 5 bases at V and 0 bases at J, with 14 bases in the middle. The CDR3 extends over 15 amino acids. The CDR3 region is CASSLFRGFSYEQYF. The CDR3 bases are TGTGCCAGCAGCCTCTTCCGGGGATTCTCCTACGAGCAGTACTTC.

The chain joins TRBV5-1 to TRBJ2-1, with D perhaps TRBD2 (6 bases). The germline CDR1 and CDR2 sequences are SGHRS and YFSETQ. CDR3 length: 16 amino acids. Trimming took off 0 bases at V and 1 base at J, with 11 bases between the two ends. The CDR3 region has the DNA TGCGCCAGCAGCTTGGTCCCGGGAGCATCCTACAATGAGCAGTTCTTC. It specifies CASSLVPGASYNEQFF.

The chain combines TRBV9 with TRBJ2-1, with D tentatively TRBD2 (6 bases). Per the germline V gene, CDR1 is SGDLS and CDR2 is YYNGEE. This CDR3 region has 15 residues. Trimming cost V 2 bases and J 9 bases, with 18 bases left between them. The CDR3 DNA sequence: TGTGCCAGCAGCGTTGCGGGGCTAGAAGGAGCTGAGCAGTTCTTC. Encoded protein: CASSVAGLEGAEQFF.

The rearrangement uses TRBV9 and TRBJ2-5, with D hard to call. CDR3 length: 14 residues. The germline V and J ends were trimmed by 0 bases and 5 bases, with 11 bases remaining between them. Per germline, CDR1 SGDLS and CDR2 YYNGEE. The CDR3 DNA follows: TGTGCCAGCAGCGTAGGAGGCTTGGGTGAGACCCAGTACTTC. This encodes CASSVGGLGETQYF.